These 26 T cell receptor beta chains share one sample of origin, sequenced in a study of shared clonotypes between healthy human individuals. Positive CCR7 selection of CD45RO-negative cells yielded the naive CD8 cells, and terminally differentiated effector memory CD45RA+ cells were excluded. The assay was immunoSEQ multiplex PCR, and TCRdb's table has in-frame clones only and misses some. Of a few hundred thousand clones in the sample, about 95% are singletons; the top ten hold around 0.11%. Material: naive CD8+ T cells sorted from blood. These receptors originate from a young woman in good health.

In DNA form, the CDR3 reads TGCGCCAGCAGCGGGACTAGCGGGAGTTACAATGAGCAGTTCTTC. Its protein product is CASSGTSGSYNEQFF. V is TRBV5-1 and J is TRBJ2-1; 14 nucleotides match TRBD2. This CDR3 is built from 15 residues. Trimming cost V 4 bases and J 4 bases; bases outside gene matches: 1. Germline V gene sequence: CDR1 SGHRS, CDR2 YFSETQ.

The chain couples TRBV12-5 to TRBJ1-2; 9 bases align to TRBD1. V was clipped by 3 bases and J by 1 base; unmatched bases: 6. This CDR3 region has 16 residues. The germline CDR1 and CDR2 sequences are LGHNT and FRNRAP. CDR3 DNA: TGTGCTAGTGGTTTTTGGGTGGACAGGGGTAACTATGGCTACACCTTC. This gives the protein CASGFWVDRGNYGYTF. Complete variable domain (other parts from reference TRBV12-5 and TRBJ1-2): DARVTQTPRHKVTEMGQEVTMRCQPILGHNTVFWYRQTMMQGLELLAYFRNRAPLDDSGMPKDRFSAEMPDATLATLKIQPSEPRDSAVYFCASGFWVDRGNYGYTFGSGTRLTVV.

This rearrangement joins TRBV27 to TRBJ1-1; D is perhaps TRBD1 (6 bases). This CDR3 comprises 15 residues. Trimming took off 5 bases at V and 1 base at J, with 14 bases between the two ends. Per germline, CDR1 MNHEY and CDR2 SMNVEV (reference sequence). CDR3 region: CASSTQGRGNTEAFF. CDR3 coding DNA: TGTGCCAGCAGTACGCAGGGGCGCGGGAACACTGAAGCTTTCTTT.

The rearrangement joins TRBV5-6 to TRBJ1-1, with D tentatively TRBD1 (5 bases). Germline CDR1 reads SGHDT; CDR2 reads YYEEEE. CDR3 length equals 15 residues. Deletions cut 3 bases from V and 4 bases from J, with 16 bases between. The CDR3 DNA reads as TGTGCCAGCAGCTATGGGTCAGGGTCGGGCACTGAAGCTTTCTTT. Residues: CASSYGSGSGTEAFF.

The chain carries TRBV6-5 and TRBJ2-5; tentative D call: TRBD1 (6 bases). Trimming removed 5 bases at V and 5 bases at J, with 18 bases between. The CDR3 consists of 15 residues. Looked up from germline, CDR1 is MNHEY and CDR2 is SVGAGI. Here the CDR3 DNA reads TGTGCCAGCAGTAGCTCCTTAGGGGGTAGGGAGACCCAGTACTTC. This sequence encodes CASSSSLGGRETQYF.

The chain carries TRBV11-2 and TRBJ1-5; D gene uncertain. V gave up 1 base and J gave up 4 bases, with 14 bases separating them. CDR3 length: 16 amino acids. Germline V gene lookup returns CDR1 SGHAT and CDR2 FQNNGV. In nucleotides, the CDR3 is TGTGCCAGCAGCTTAGGTTTCTTTTGGGAAAATCAGCCCCAGCATTTT. The encoded protein is CASSLGFFWENQPQHF.

The rearrangement uses TRBV29-1 and TRBJ2-7, with D possibly TRBD2 on 5 matching bases. Looked up from germline, CDR1 is SQVTM and CDR2 is ANQGSEA. V shed 0 bases and J shed 1 base, with 13 bases lying between them. This CDR3 has 15 residues. CDR3 in DNA: TGCAGCGTTGAAGACCCTTTCGGGAAGTCCTACGAGCAGTACTTC. Its protein product is CSVEDPFGKSYEQYF.

The chain couples TRBV5-4 to TRBJ2-1; 10 positions match TRBD1. The germline V gene encodes CDR1 SGHNT and CDR2 YYREEE (reference sequence). The CDR3 is 16 amino acids. Trimming took 4 bases from V and 5 from J; bases not matched to a gene: 9. CDR3 DNA sequence: TGTGCCAGCAGCCAGCTCCCGGGACAGGGGAACAATGAGCAGTTCTTC. It specifies CASSQLPGQGNNEQFF.

V and J are TRBV7-9 and TRBJ2-1; D remains unclear. Germline V gene data show CDR1 as SEHNR and CDR2 as FQNEAQ (reference sequence). This CDR3 comprises 15 residues. V lost 0 bases, J lost 3 bases, and 9 bases lay in between. Here the CDR3 reads CASSLAIGRYNEQFF. CDR3 DNA sequence: TGTGCCAGCAGCTTAGCGATTGGACGCTACAATGAGCAGTTCTTC. Based on the CDR3 plus reference TRBV7-9 and TRBJ2-1, the full variable domain is DTGVSQNPRHKITKRGQNVTFRCDPISEHNRLYWYRQTLGQGPEFLTYFQNEAQLEKSRLLSDRFSAERPKGSFSTLEIQRTEQGDSAMYLCASSLAIGRYNEQFFGPGTRLTVL.

This rearrangement joins TRBV9 to TRBJ2-1; 7 bases match TRBD2. Germline CDR1 and CDR2: SGDLS and YYNGEE. This CDR3 is built from 17 residues. Trimming took 0 bases from V and 0 from J; bases not matched to a gene: 6. Here the CDR3 DNA reads TGTGCCAGCAGCGTAGGGCCAAGGACTAGCTCCTACAATGAGCAGTTCTTC. It encodes CASSVGPRTSSYNEQFF.

The chain carries TRBV27 and TRBJ2-7; 9 bases agree with TRBD1. Trimming took 5 bases from V and 9 from J; bases not matched to a gene: 14. The germline gives CDR1 MNHEY, CDR2 SMNVEV (reference sequence). The CDR3 is 15 amino acids. The CDR3 loop reads CASSPGTGTYTGQYF. The CDR3 DNA reads TGTGCCAGCAGTCCCGGGACAGGGACTTATACGGGGCAGTACTTC.

With regard to this clone: Distinct nucleotide sequences in the sample also encode this CDR3. The chain is built from TRBV29-1 and TRBJ1-1; D not certain. Trimming took off 4 bases at V and 4 bases at J, with 7 bases between the two ends. Germline-derived CDR1 and CDR2 are SQVTM and ANQGSEA. There are 11 residues in the CDR3. CDR3: CSVGRVTEAFF. CDR3 sequence (DNA): TGCAGCGTTGGGAGGGTCACTGAAGCTTTCTTT.

The chain carries TRBV28 and TRBJ2-1, with D possibly TRBD2 on 6 matching bases. Germline loops: CDR1 MDHEN, CDR2 SYDVKM. The CDR3 contains 15 residues. V lost 4 bases and J lost 0, with 10 bases in between. CDR3 sequence reads: CASSSLALSYNEQFF. DNA of the CDR3: TGTGCCAGCAGTTCCCTAGCGCTCTCCTACAATGAGCAGTTCTTC.

CDR3 residues: CSARSPQEQFF. Written as DNA, the CDR3 is TGCAGTGCTAGATCCCCTCAGGAGCAGTTCTTC. V and J are TRBV20-1 and TRBJ2-1; D gene ambiguous. CDR1 is DFQATT and CDR2 is SNEGSKA in the germline V gene (reference sequence). V was pared by 2 bases and J by 10 bases, with 9 bases between. There are 11 residues in the CDR3.

The chain recombines TRBV7-2 with TRBJ1-2, with TRBD1 identical over 8 bases. CDR3 size: 16 residues. V trimming: 4 bases; J trimming: 6 bases; junction bases outside the gene matches: 13. Germline assignment: CDR1 SGHTA and CDR2 FQGNSA. The CDR3 protein is CASSSHPGQVLNGYTF. CDR3 nucleotide sequence: TGTGCCAGCAGCTCCCACCCGGGACAGGTGCTAAATGGCTACACCTTC.

The CDR3 sequence is CASTGDSYYNEQFF. CDR3 nucleotides: TGTGCCAGCACCGGGGACAGCTATTACAATGAGCAGTTCTTC. The chain has TRBV28 and TRBJ2-1, with 7 bases that match TRBD1. Germline V lookup: CDR1 MDHEN, CDR2 SYDVKM. CDR3 length: 14 residues. The V gene end was trimmed by 7 bases and the J gene end by 4 bases; junction bases not matched to a gene: 7.

The J gene is TRBJ1-2, the V gene TRBV5-6, with 8 bases aligning to TRBD1. The length of the CDR3 is 14 residues. Germline CDR1 and CDR2: SGHDT and YYEEEE. Losses at the gene ends were 4 bases for V and 8 bases for J; bases not matched to a gene: 10. CDR3 in DNA: TGTGCCAGCAGCCTAGGACAGGGAACGAACGGCTACACCTTC. Its translation is CASSLGQGTNGYTF.

The sample holds a few counts of this clone. The chain couples TRBV18 to TRBJ1-4; D is uncertain. The germline V gene encodes CDR1 KGHSH and CDR2 LQKENI. The CDR3 totals 11 residues. The ends were cut back, 2 bases at V and 12 bases at J, with 7 bases in the middle. The CDR3 spells CASSPARELFF. CDR3 DNA sequence: TGTGCCAGCTCACCAGCCCGCGAACTGTTTTTT. The variable domain in full, completed from reference TRBV18 and TRBJ1-4, reads NAGVMQNPRHLVRRRGQEARLRCSPMKGHSHVYWYRQLPEEGLKFMVYLQKENIIDESGMPKERFSAEFPKEGPSILRIQQVVRGDSAAYFCASSPARELFFGSGTQLSVL.

To note about this clone: The sample has other DNA sequences that encode this CDR3 too. The genes are TRBV9 and TRBJ2-3; no clear D. Germline lookup yields CDR1 SGDLS and CDR2 YYNGEE. The CDR3 is 13 amino acids. The ends were cut back, 0 bases at V and 2 bases at J, with 4 bases in the middle. The CDR3 here is CASSVGYTDTQYF. The CDR3 coding sequence is TGTGCCAGCAGCGTAGGCTACACAGATACGCAGTATTTT.

The chain recombines TRBV10-2 with TRBJ2-3; 7 bases match TRBD2. Trimming cost V 6 bases and J 0 bases; bases outside gene matches: 9. The germline CDR1 and CDR2 sequences are WSHSY and SAAADI. This CDR3 is 16 amino acids long. For the CDR3, the DNA is TGCGCCAGCAGGACTTCTAGCGGAGCTAGCACAGATACGCAGTATTTT. This sequence encodes CASRTSSGASTDTQYF.

This sequence joins TRBV19 and TRBJ2-7; D might be TRBD2 (6 bases). Germline-derived CDR1 and CDR2 are LNHDA and SQIVND (reference sequence). CDR3 size: 13 residues. The ends were cut back, 5 bases at V and 7 bases at J, with 15 bases in the middle. CDR3: CASSPFHAGEQYF. In DNA form, the CDR3 reads TGTGCCAGTAGTCCCTTCCACGCGGGGGAGCAGTACTTC.

The rearrangement joins TRBV27 to TRBJ1-5; no clear D gene. This CDR3 spans 14 amino acids. Germline V gene data show CDR1 as MNHEY and CDR2 as SMNVEV (reference sequence). V was pared by 2 bases and J by 4 bases, with 9 bases between. CDR3: CASSLGRINQPQHF. CDR3 DNA: TGTGCCAGCAGTTTAGGGCGGATTAATCAGCCCCAGCATTTT.

The chain combines TRBV10-2 with TRBJ1-3, with D maybe TRBD1 (5 bases). V was trimmed by 0 bases and J by 1 base, leaving 7 bases between them. This CDR3 has 15 residues. The V gene's germline CDR1 is WSHSY and CDR2 SAAADI. CDR3: CASSESYRSGNTIYF. Written as DNA, the CDR3 is TGCGCCAGCAGTGAGTCATACAGGTCTGGAAACACCATATATTTT.

This clone showed up just once. The J gene is TRBJ2-7, the V gene TRBV4-1; perhaps TRBD1 as D (6 bases). V was cut by 0 bases and J by 1 base, with 13 bases left in between. CDR1 is MGHRA and CDR2 is YSYEKL in the germline V gene. The CDR3 is 16 amino acids. CDR3 nucleotides: TGCGCCAGCAGCCAAGAGACAGGATTAAAGTCCTACGAGCAGTACTTC. Amino acid sequence: CASSQETGLKSYEQYF.

This clone has a single count. CDR3 protein: CASSLSVGTGRYEQYF. Here the CDR3 DNA reads TGTGCCAGCAGTTTATCCGTCGGGACAGGGAGGTACGAGCAGTACTTC. The chain employs TRBV27 and TRBJ2-7; 9 bases are a match to TRBD1. The germline V gene encodes CDR1 MNHEY and CDR2 SMNVEV (reference sequence). The V gene end was trimmed by 0 bases and the J gene end by 4 bases; junction bases not matched to a gene: 7. The CDR3 spans 16 residues.

This clone was seen only a few times. V is TRBV28 and J is TRBJ1-1; D not resolved. The CDR3 extends over 13 amino acids. The germline V gene encodes CDR1 MDHEN and CDR2 SYDVKM. The V end was cut by 8 bases, the J end by 0 bases, with 10 bases between. The CDR3 region is CASLGEMNTEAFF. In DNA form, the CDR3 reads TGTGCCAGCCTCGGTGAGATGAACACTGAAGCTTTCTTT.